This entry lists 10 T cell receptor beta chains sequenced from one sample in a study of blood T cell repertoires in COVID-19. Libraries were prepared by immunoSEQ multiplex PCR; TCRdb keeps only in-frame clonotypes and omits some of them. Of 100,000 to 150,000 clones in the sample, more than 75% were seen once. Sequences were obtained from peripheral blood. All receptors come from a woman in her fifties or sixties with acute or convalescent COVID-19.

V is TRBV7-2 and J is TRBJ1-2; the D gene is possibly TRBD1 (5 bases). Germline V gene sequence: CDR1 SGHTA, CDR2 FQGNSA. The V gene lost 5 bases and the J gene lost 7 bases, with 20 bases spanning the gap. The CDR3 extends over 15 amino acids. In DNA, the CDR3 is TGTGCCAGCAGCGTAACTGGACACTCGCTCCGTGGCTACACCTTC. It encodes CASSVTGHSLRGYTF.

The chain employs TRBV12-5 and TRBJ1-2; tentative D call: TRBD1 (5 bases). The CDR3 spans 16 residues. Trimming left V 3 bases short and J 6 bases short, with 20 bases between. From germline, CDR1 is LGHNT and CDR2 FRNRAP. The chain's CDR3 is CASGFPNGIGGDGYTF. CDR3 sequence (DNA): TGTGCTAGTGGTTTCCCTAATGGCATCGGGGGAGATGGCTACACCTTC.

The V and J genes are TRBV12-3 or TRBV12-4 and TRBJ1-1, with D possibly being TRBD1 (5 bases). This CDR3 is built from 13 residues. V shed 4 bases and J shed 6 bases, with 12 bases lying between them. In DNA form, the CDR3 reads TGTGCCAGCAGTTCTCGGACATCTCCTGAAGCTTTCTTT. Encoded protein: CASSSRTSPEAFF.

This clone has only one observation. The chain uses TRBV12-5 and TRBJ2-7; 7 positions agree with TRBD1. CDR3 length: 14 amino acids. Germline values: CDR1 LGHNT, CDR2 FRNRAP. J was trimmed by 6 bases and V by 6 bases; bases with no gene match: 11. The DNA for the CDR3 is TGTGCTAGTGGACTACGACAGGGTGCCGGCGAGCAGTACTTC. Its translation: CASGLRQGAGEQYF.

The rearrangement joins TRBV6-5 to TRBJ1-1; no definite D call. This CDR3 is built from 15 residues. Germline CDR1 MNHEY, CDR2 SVGAGI. Trimming took 0 bases from V and 6 from J, leaving 14 bases between them. The CDR3 loop reads CASSYSPSGDAEAFF. The CDR3 DNA follows: TGTGCCAGCAGTTACTCCCCGAGCGGGGATGCTGAAGCTTTCTTT.

This clone has only one observation. The chain employs TRBV9 and TRBJ2-3; 10 positions match TRBD2. CDR1 is SGDLS, CDR2 YYNGEE, per germline. V gave up 7 bases and J gave up 4 bases; unmatched junction bases: 9. The CDR3 consists of 15 residues. CDR3 bases: TGTGCCAGCGCCGGCTGGGGGACTAGCGCAGATACGCAGTATTTT. This sequence encodes CASAGWGTSADTQYF.

The chain joins TRBV7-9 to TRBJ2-5, with 11 nucleotides matching TRBD2. This CDR3 has 15 residues. Trimming at V came to 2 bases and at J to 5 bases, leaving 4 bases not matched to a gene. Looked up from germline, CDR1 is SEHNR and CDR2 is FQNEAQ (reference sequence). The CDR3 sequence is CASSLTTSGAETQYF. Written as DNA, the CDR3 is TGTGCCAGCAGCTTAACGACTAGCGGGGCGGAGACCCAGTACTTC.

The rearrangement uses TRBV6-2 or TRBV6-3 and TRBJ2-7, with D possibly TRBD1 on 7 matching bases. The germline V and J ends were trimmed by 0 bases and 3 bases, with 12 bases remaining between them. In germline, CDR1 is MNHEY, CDR2 SVGEGT. The CDR3 is 15 residues long. CDR3: CASSYSGRGDYEQYF. The CDR3 DNA reads TGTGCCAGCAGTTACTCAGGCAGGGGGGACTACGAGCAGTACTTC.

The chain uses TRBV29-1 and TRBJ2-7; weak D call: TRBD2 (5 bases). The CDR3 sequence is 12 residues long. Trimming shortened V by 6 bases and J by 0 bases, and 9 bases separated the two germline ends. CDR1 SQVTM and CDR2 ANQGSEA come from the germline V gene. The CDR3 DNA is TGCAGCGTGGCTCGGGGCTCCTACGAGCAGTACTTC. The encoded protein is CSVARGSYEQYF.

This clone was found once. V is TRBV6-5 and J is TRBJ1-5; a possible D gene is TRBD1 (6 bases). The CDR3 sequence is 15 residues long. The germline gives CDR1 MNHEY, CDR2 SVGAGI. Trimming removed 6 bases at V and 6 bases at J, with 18 bases between. The CDR3 reads CASRPQGRLGQPQHF. CDR3 sequence (DNA): TGTGCCAGCAGACCCCAGGGGCGGTTGGGTCAGCCCCAGCATTTT.